These 11 T cell receptor beta chains originate from one sample sequenced in a study of cytomegalovirus exposure and HLA in healthy donors. The PCR was carried out with 60 Vbeta primers and 13 Jbeta primers. Clones were read by immunoSEQ multiplex PCR, and TCRdb kept only the in-frame ones, dropping some. The sample lists more than 85,000 clones, about 75% occurring once. Sequencing was done on a sample of PBMCs. The receptors were gathered from a woman aged 18 to 35 in good health and CMV-seropositive.

The CDR3 loop reads CASSIGGGRSGEQYF. CDR3 DNA sequence: TGTGCCAGTAGTATCGGGGGCGGGAGAAGCGGCGAGCAGTACTTC. The chain recombines TRBV19 with TRBJ2-7, with a possible D match to TRBD2 (7 bases). The CDR3 runs 15 residues. The ends were cut back, 3 bases at V and 6 bases at J, with 18 bases in the middle. Germline values: CDR1 LNHDA, CDR2 SQIVND (reference sequence). The full variable domain, with the rest looked up from reference TRBV19 and TRBJ2-7, is DGGITQSPKYLFRKEGQNVTLSCEQNLNHDAMYWYRQDPGQGLRLIYYSQIVNDFQKGDIAEGYSVSREKKESFPLTVTSAQKNPTAFYLCASSIGGGRSGEQYFGPGTRLTVT.

The V gene is TRBV29-1, the J gene TRBJ2-5; possible D gene TRBD1, 5 bases. This CDR3 has 15 residues. V dropped 3 bases and J dropped 5 bases, with 19 bases sitting between them. Per the germline V gene, CDR1 is SQVTM and CDR2 is ANQGSEA. CDR3: CSVEVGGHPQETQYF. CDR3 sequence (DNA): TGCAGCGTTGAGGTGGGTGGACATCCGCAGGAGACCCAGTACTTC.

V gene TRBV13 combines with J gene TRBJ1-3; tentatively, D is TRBD1 (6 bases). The CDR3 consists of 14 residues. Between the trimmed V and J ends, which lost 1 base and 3 bases, there was a span of 7 bases. Germline lookup yields CDR1 PRHDT and CDR2 FYEKMQ (reference sequence). In nucleotides, the CDR3 is TGTGCCAGCAGCTTAGAGGGGGATGGAAACACCATATATTTT. Translation gives CASSLEGDGNTIYF.

The chain couples TRBV5-4 to TRBJ2-3; D is possibly TRBD2 (6 bases). With 8 bases removed from V and 5 bases from J, the gap between germline ends came to 18 bases. The germline CDR1 and CDR2 sequences are SGHNT and YYREEE (reference sequence). This CDR3 spans 14 amino acids. CDR3 sequence reads: CASRLGGLKDTQYF. As DNA, the CDR3 is TGTGCCAGTCGCCTTGGAGGGCTAAAAGATACGCAGTATTTT. The full variable domain, in which reference TRBV5-4 and TRBJ2-3 provide the parts outside the CDR3, is ETGVTQSPTHLIKTRGQQVTLRCSSQSGHNTVSWYQQALGQGPQFIFQYYREEENGRGNFPPRFSGLQFPNYSSELNVNALELDDSALYLCASRLGGLKDTQYFGPGTRLTVL.

The gene calls are TRBV2 and TRBJ2-1; D is possibly TRBD2 (5 bases). Per the germline V gene, CDR1 is SNHLY and CDR2 is FYNNEI. Trimming took off 6 bases at V and 8 bases at J, with 11 bases between the two ends. CDR3 length: 12 amino acids. CDR3 sequence (DNA): TGTGCCAGCAGGGTCGAGGGCGATGAGCAGTTCTTC. Translation gives CASRVEGDEQFF.

This clone was seen repeatedly, ten times or more. The chain's CDR3 is CATSSTGTGAGFAEAFF. CDR3 DNA: TGTGCCACCAGCAGTACGGGTACAGGGGCCGGGTTCGCTGAAGCTTTCTTT. The chain couples TRBV15 to TRBJ1-1, with TRBD1 matching 7 bases. The CDR3 loop spans 17 amino acids. Germline CDR1 and CDR2: LNHNV and YYDKDF (reference sequence). Trimming cost V 3 bases and J 6 bases; bases outside gene matches: 16.

This clone was recorded once. The chain recombines TRBV29-1 with TRBJ1-2; TRBD1 aligns across 9 bases. Germline assignment: CDR1 SQVTM and CDR2 ANQGSEA. With 5 bases clipped from V and 4 bases from J, the junction kept 5 bases outside the gene matches. The CDR3 has 13 amino acids. The CDR3 protein is CSVWTGAGYGYTF. The CDR3 bases are TGCAGCGTTTGGACAGGGGCGGGCTATGGCTACACCTTC.

The genes are TRBV28 and TRBJ1-2, with 9 bases aligning to TRBD1. Germline V lookup: CDR1 MDHEN, CDR2 SYDVKM. The CDR3 covers 14 residues. The V segment lost 5 bases and the J segment 4 bases; nucleotides outside the gene matches: 5. The CDR3 reads CASSGTGGLYGYTF. The CDR3 nucleotides read TGTGCCAGCAGTGGTACAGGGGGCCTCTATGGCTACACCTTC.

The chain joins TRBV30 to TRBJ1-1; no reliable D call. Germline lookup yields CDR1 GTSNPN and CDR2 SVGIG (reference sequence). The CDR3 totals 13 residues. Trimming cost V 0 bases and J 10 bases, with 15 bases left between them. The CDR3 DNA sequence: TGTGCCTGGAGTGTACGGTGGCGGGAAGCAGCTTTCTTT. Encoded protein: CAWSVRWREAAFF.

The chain joins TRBV21-1 to TRBJ2-2; the DNA was not compared with TRBD1, the D call given in the table. TRBV21-1 represents a pseudogene. CDR3 length: 18 residues. The chain's CDR3 is CASRKEDGQGGNTGELFF. The CDR3 DNA is TGTGCCAGCAGGAAGGAAGACGGACAGGGGGGGAACACCGGGGAGCTGTTTTTT.

This chain uses TRBV10-3 with TRBJ2-2; D is uncertain. Germline V lookup: CDR1 ENHRY, CDR2 SYGVKD. This CDR3 region has 12 residues. V lost 6 bases to trimming and J lost 4 bases, with 6 bases between them. CDR3 sequence reads: CAIRAGTGELFF. CDR3 DNA: TGTGCCATCAGGGCTGGCACCGGGGAGCTGTTTTTT.